A single sample is the source of the 26 T cell receptor beta chains below, sequenced in a study of blood T cell repertoires in COVID-19. This table comes from immunoSEQ multiplex PCR, and its TCRdb copy is limited to in-frame clones, with some not included. The table shows approximately 280,000 clones, with around nine tenths occurring only once. The sample consisted of PBMCs or T cells enriched from blood (not recorded which). All receptors derive from a young woman who had recovered from COVID-19.

The chain couples TRBV9 to TRBJ1-1; D is perhaps TRBD1 (6 bases). Trimming shortened V by 3 bases and J by 1 base, and 10 bases separated the two germline ends. The CDR3 covers 14 residues. The germline gives CDR1 SGDLS, CDR2 YYNGEE. CDR3 sequence (DNA): TGTGCCAGCAGCGGACAGGTGGCGAACACTGAAGCTTTCTTT. It codes for CASSGQVANTEAFF.

The chain carries TRBV11-2 and TRBJ2-7; 11 bases are shared with TRBD1. Looked up from germline, CDR1 is SGHAT and CDR2 is FQNNGV. CDR3 size: 18 residues. J lost 3 bases, V lost 5 bases, and 15 bases had no gene match. CDR3 sequence (DNA): TGTGCCAGCAGCCTACTCCGGGACAGGGGGGATACGAGCTACGAGCAGTACTTC. It is translated as CASSLLRDRGDTSYEQYF.

The chain has TRBV9 and TRBJ2-7; 10 bases map to TRBD2. The CDR3 extends over 14 amino acids. Germline V lookup: CDR1 SGDLS, CDR2 YYNGEE. The trim removed 3 bases at V and 3 bases at J, leaving 3 bases unmatched. The CDR3 DNA sequence: TGTGCCAGCAGCGCCAGCGGGGGGGGCTACGAGCAGTACTTC. It codes for CASSASGGGYEQYF.

About this clone: Within the sample, other DNA sequences also encode this same CDR3. This chain uses TRBV27 with TRBJ2-7, with TRBD2 matching over 9 bases. V gave up 3 bases and J gave up 6 bases; unmatched junction bases: 3. Germline loops: CDR1 MNHEY, CDR2 SMNVEV (reference sequence). The CDR3 sequence is 13 residues long. CDR3 amino acids: CASSLGLAGEQYF. The CDR3 DNA reads as TGTGCCAGCAGTTTGGGACTAGCAGGCGAGCAGTACTTC.

This clone showed up just a few times. This chain links TRBV6-6 with TRBJ1-5, with 7 positions matching TRBD1. Germline trimming cut 2 bases from V and 3 bases from J; bases unmatched to any gene: 7. Per the germline V gene, CDR1 is MNHNY and CDR2 is SVGAGI (reference sequence). The CDR3 covers 16 residues. The DNA of the CDR3 is TGTGCCAGCAGTTACGGGGCAGGGGGTGACAATCAGCCCCAGCATTTT. Translation gives CASSYGAGGDNQPQHF.

This chain links TRBV6-5 with TRBJ1-5; no clear D gene. V dropped 6 bases and J dropped 7 bases, with 16 bases sitting between them. CDR1 MNHEY and CDR2 SVGAGI come from the germline V gene. This CDR3 region has 14 residues. CDR3 sequence: CASSPRGSEQPQHF. DNA for the CDR3: TGTGCCAGCAGCCCGCGGGGATCGGAGCAGCCCCAGCATTTT.

This chain links TRBV6-1 with TRBJ1-5, with D perhaps TRBD1 (5 bases). Trimming removed 6 bases from V and 11 bases from J, with 11 bases in between. The CDR3 runs to 11 residues. The germline gives CDR1 MNHNS, CDR2 SASEGT. The CDR3 sequence is CASSQGMAQHF. CDR3 bases: TGTGCCAGCAGCCAGGGAATGGCCCAGCATTTT.

The rearrangement uses TRBV10-1 and TRBJ2-3; TRBD2 agrees at 7 bases. V lost 7 bases to trimming and J lost 3 bases; unmatched junction nucleotides: 4. The CDR3 totals 13 residues. Germline V lookup: CDR1 WNHNN, CDR2 SYGVQD (reference sequence). CDR3 nucleotides: TGCGCCAGCAATGGCGGGAGTACAGATACGCAGTATTTT. Its protein is CASNGGSTDTQYF.

This clone was observed a handful of times. Other DNA sequences within the sample encode an identical CDR3. The chain has TRBV7-2 and TRBJ2-7; D remains ambiguous. Germline CDR1 is SGHTA and CDR2 is FQGNSA. CDR3 length equals 14 residues. V lost 1 base, J lost 0 bases, and 7 bases lay in between. The CDR3 sequence is CASSLERSSYEQYF. As DNA, the CDR3 is TGTGCCAGCAGCTTAGAGCGAAGCTCCTACGAGCAGTACTTC.

The chain couples TRBV27 to TRBJ1-5, with D perhaps matching TRBD1 (5 bases). The CDR3 sequence is 14 residues long. Trimming stripped 6 bases from V and 4 bases from J, with 13 bases between. Germline V gene lookup returns CDR1 MNHEY and CDR2 SMNVEV (reference sequence). This chain's CDR3 is CASRALGGNQPQHF. CDR3 DNA sequence: TGTGCCAGCAGAGCCCTGGGGGGGAATCAGCCCCAGCATTTT.

The rearrangement uses TRBV5-1 and TRBJ2-2; 11 bases fit TRBD1. CDR3 size: 15 residues. Germline V gene data show CDR1 as SGHRS and CDR2 as YFSETQ. The V segment lost 3 bases and the J segment 5 bases; nucleotides outside the gene matches: 3. The chain's CDR3 is CASSWDRGSTGELFF. The DNA for the CDR3 is TGCGCCAGCAGCTGGGACAGGGGGTCAACCGGGGAGCTGTTTTTT.

This rearrangement joins TRBV6-2 or TRBV6-3 to TRBJ2-1; TRBD2 agrees at 7 bases. V was pared by 2 bases and J by 4 bases, with 8 bases of the junction left unmatched. The CDR3 loop spans 16 amino acids. Germline V gene lookup returns CDR1 MNHEY and CDR2 SVGEGT. CDR3 coding DNA: TGTGCCAGCAGTTACCGGGGACTATCCCCTTACAATGAGCAGTTCTTC. Protein sequence: CASSYRGLSPYNEQFF.

The CDR3 loop is CASSQSPAYNSPLHF. The DNA for the CDR3 is TGTGCCAGCAGCCAAAGCCCGGCCTATAATTCACCCCTCCACTTT. J is TRBJ1-6 and V is TRBV14; D remains unclear. CDR1 and CDR2 (germline): SGHDN, FVKESK. V lost 2 bases, J lost 2 bases, and 7 bases lay in between. There are 15 residues in the CDR3.

The chain recombines TRBV5-1 with TRBJ1-4, with a possible D match to TRBD1 (5 bases). V dropped 2 bases and J dropped 8 bases, with 16 bases sitting between them. The CDR3 spans 15 residues. Germline-derived CDR1 and CDR2 are SGHRS and YFSETQ. The DNA of the CDR3 is TGCGCCAGCAGCTTTTCGGGAGGGGCTGGGGAAAAACTGTTTTTT. The encoded protein is CASSFSGGAGEKLFF.

The J gene is TRBJ2-3, the V gene TRBV5-1, with unresolved D. Germline CDR1 and CDR2: SGHRS and YFSETQ. This CDR3 region has 15 residues. Trimming removed 5 bases from V and 3 bases from J, with 16 bases in between. The CDR3 DNA reads TGCGCCAGCAGGGTTAACAGCCACGGAACAGATACGCAGTATTTT. Translated, it gives CASRVNSHGTDTQYF.

Of note for this clone: The sample has other DNA sequences that encode this CDR3 too. This chain connects TRBV7-8 to TRBJ2-1; tentatively, D is TRBD2 (7 bases). Germline V gene sequence: CDR1 SGHVS, CDR2 FQNEAQ. Deletions cut 1 base from V and 6 bases from J, with 16 bases between. This CDR3 contains 16 residues. Here the CDR3 DNA reads TGTGCCAGCAGCTTAGTTCCACGGGGGGCACGCAATGAGCAGTTCTTC. Protein: CASSLVPRGARNEQFF.

CDR3 coding DNA: TGTGCCAGCAGCCAAGATTTCCCCCTAGCGGGATCTTCCGGGGAGCTGTTTTTT. Protein: CASSQDFPLAGSSGELFF. This chain connects TRBV14 to TRBJ2-2, with TRBD2 identical over 9 bases. CDR3 length: 18 amino acids. J was trimmed by 6 bases and V by 0 bases; bases with no gene match: 11. CDR1 and CDR2 (germline): SGHDN, FVKESK. The variable domain in full, completed from reference TRBV14 and TRBJ2-2, reads EAGVTQFPSHSVIEKGQTVTLRCDPISGHDNLYWYRRVMGKEIKFLLHFVKESKQDESGMPNNRFLAERTGGTYSTLKVQPAELEDSGVYFCASSQDFPLAGSSGELFFGEGSRLTVL.

The chain uses TRBV2 and TRBJ1-5, with TRBD1 as a possible D gene (6 bases). Germline V gives CDR1 SNHLY, CDR2 FYNNEI. V was pared by 3 bases and J by 3 bases, with 12 bases between. The CDR3 consists of 15 residues. CDR3 sequence reads: CASSESTGINQPQHF. CDR3 DNA: TGTGCCAGCAGTGAGTCGACAGGAATCAATCAGCCCCAGCATTTT.

The chain uses TRBV11-1 and TRBJ2-7; 11 bases align to TRBD2. The CDR3 has 16 amino acids. Looked up from germline, CDR1 is SGHAT and CDR2 is FQDESV (reference sequence). V shed 2 bases, J shed 6 bases, and the junction held 9 bases outside the gene matches. For the CDR3, the DNA is TGTGCCAGCAGCTTATTGCTAGCGGGAGGTGTGGGCGAGCAGTACTTC. It translates to CASSLLLAGGVGEQYF. The full variable domain, its missing parts supplied by reference TRBV11-1 and TRBJ2-7, is EAEVAQSPRYKITEKSQAVAFWCDPISGHATLYWYRQILGQGPELLVQFQDESVVDDSQLPKDRFSAERLKGVDSTLKIQPAELGDSAMYLCASSLLLAGGVGEQYFGPGTRLTVT.

The chain combines TRBV2 with TRBJ2-6, with 9 bases aligning to TRBD2. With 1 base clipped from V and 3 bases from J, the junction kept 7 bases outside the gene matches. The CDR3 runs 18 residues. Germline CDR1 reads SNHLY; CDR2 reads FYNNEI. CDR3 residues: CASSEEVSGRSGANVLTF. CDR3 DNA sequence: TGTGCCAGCAGTGAAGAAGTTAGCGGGAGAAGTGGGGCCAACGTCCTGACTTTC. The variable domain in full, completed from reference TRBV2 and TRBJ2-6, reads EPEVTQTPSHQVTQMGQEVILRCVPISNHLYFYWYRQILGQKVEFLVSFYNNEISEKSEIFDDQFSVERPDGSNFTLKIRSTKLEDSAMYFCASSEEVSGRSGANVLTFGAGSRLTVL.

Only a few counts were recorded for this clone. This chain connects TRBV2 to TRBJ1-1; D uncertain. The germline gives CDR1 SNHLY, CDR2 FYNNEI. CDR3 length equals 14 residues. Trimming stripped 5 bases from V and 6 bases from J, with 16 bases between. CDR3 loop: CASSPKPTEPEAFF. DNA of the CDR3: TGTGCCAGCAGTCCCAAACCCACAGAGCCTGAAGCTTTCTTT.

V usage is TRBV29-1 and J usage is TRBJ2-1, with a weak D call TRBD1 (5 bases). CDR1 and CDR2 from the germline V gene are SQVTM and ANQGSEA. V was pared by 1 base and J by 12 bases, with 13 bases between. There are 12 residues in the CDR3. For the CDR3, the DNA is TGCAGCGTTGAAGGGACACAGAGTCCGCAGTTCTTC. Protein product: CSVEGTQSPQFF.

The chain has TRBV27 and TRBJ1-5, with 9 bases aligning to TRBD1. Unmatched junction bases numbered 10, after V lost 9 bases and J lost 7 bases. CDR1 MNHEY and CDR2 SMNVEV come from the germline V gene (reference sequence). The CDR3 loop spans 14 amino acids. The CDR3 bases are TGTGCCAGACTAACAGGGGGCGGGAAACAGCCCCAGCATTTT. Translated, it gives CARLTGGGKQPQHF.

This clone was picked up one time. The J gene is TRBJ1-2, the V gene TRBV24-1; possibly TRBD1 for D (6 bases). The CDR3 totals 15 residues. Deletions cut 3 bases from V and 6 bases from J, with 16 bases between. Per germline, CDR1 KGHDR and CDR2 SFDVKD. The CDR3 coding sequence is TGTGCCACCAGTGATCCCGCCGCTGGACAGAATGGCTACACCTTC. Amino acids: CATSDPAAGQNGYTF.

This clone was detected only once. This chain uses TRBV3-1 (or the pseudogene TRBV3-2) with TRBJ2-3, with D unresolved. The CDR3 is 11 residues long. The V gene lost 2 bases and the J gene lost 8 bases, with 5 bases spanning the gap. CDR1 is LGHDT, CDR2 YNNKEL, per germline (reference sequence). DNA of the CDR3: TGTGCCAGCAGCCAATTAGCTACGCAGTATTTT. It specifies CASSQLATQYF.

J is TRBJ1-1 and V is TRBV7-9, with 7 positions matching TRBD1. V lost 5 bases, J lost 1 base, and 7 bases stayed unmatched. The CDR3 covers 15 residues. Germline loops: CDR1 SEHNR, CDR2 FQNEAQ (reference sequence). Here the CDR3 DNA reads TGTGCCAGCAGCACACTACAGGGGCGGAACACTGAAGCTTTCTTT. It encodes CASSTLQGRNTEAFF.